The sample holds a few counts of the clone carrying this T cell receptor beta chain. Its specificity is not known. These data are taken from a study of T cell responses to AZD1222 COVID-19 vaccine. Study outcomes and limitations: Mapped onto spike, vaccine-associated CD4 TCRs spanned it and were dominant at 160-218 and 743-854. Clonal diversity was possibly underestimated, and white British individuals and females predominated among donors. Reportedly, nearly half the spike-specific TCRs target unmutated variant regions.

CDR1 and CDR2 (germline): MDHEN, SYDVKM. The CDR3 is 17 residues long. Trimming cost V 5 bases and J 0 bases; bases outside gene matches: 8. The method was immunoSEQ multiplex PCR; TCRdb's version includes in-frame clones alone and lacks a portion of them. The sample includes around 150,000 clones, roughly 91% of them seen just once. The TCR comes from an adult who received the AZD1222 COVID-19 vaccine. The chain employs TRBV28 and TRBJ1-5, with TRBD1 matching over 9 bases. This sample comprised peripheral blood, obtained 28 days after the second AZD1222 dose. CDR3 coding DNA: TGTGCCAGCAGTCCTCCTCGGACAGGGGTTAGCAATCAGCCCCAGCATTTT. Protein: CASSPPRTGVSNQPQHF.